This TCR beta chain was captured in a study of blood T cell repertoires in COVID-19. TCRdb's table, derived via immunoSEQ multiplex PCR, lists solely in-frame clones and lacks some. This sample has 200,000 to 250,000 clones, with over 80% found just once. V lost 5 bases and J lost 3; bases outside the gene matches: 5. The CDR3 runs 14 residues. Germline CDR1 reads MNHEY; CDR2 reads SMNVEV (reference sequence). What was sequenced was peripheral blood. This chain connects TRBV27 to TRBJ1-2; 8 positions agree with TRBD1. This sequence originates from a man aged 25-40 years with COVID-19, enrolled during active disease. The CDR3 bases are TGTGCCAGCAGTCTGGACAGGGTTTACTATGGCTACACCTTC. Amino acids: CASSLDRVYYGYTF.